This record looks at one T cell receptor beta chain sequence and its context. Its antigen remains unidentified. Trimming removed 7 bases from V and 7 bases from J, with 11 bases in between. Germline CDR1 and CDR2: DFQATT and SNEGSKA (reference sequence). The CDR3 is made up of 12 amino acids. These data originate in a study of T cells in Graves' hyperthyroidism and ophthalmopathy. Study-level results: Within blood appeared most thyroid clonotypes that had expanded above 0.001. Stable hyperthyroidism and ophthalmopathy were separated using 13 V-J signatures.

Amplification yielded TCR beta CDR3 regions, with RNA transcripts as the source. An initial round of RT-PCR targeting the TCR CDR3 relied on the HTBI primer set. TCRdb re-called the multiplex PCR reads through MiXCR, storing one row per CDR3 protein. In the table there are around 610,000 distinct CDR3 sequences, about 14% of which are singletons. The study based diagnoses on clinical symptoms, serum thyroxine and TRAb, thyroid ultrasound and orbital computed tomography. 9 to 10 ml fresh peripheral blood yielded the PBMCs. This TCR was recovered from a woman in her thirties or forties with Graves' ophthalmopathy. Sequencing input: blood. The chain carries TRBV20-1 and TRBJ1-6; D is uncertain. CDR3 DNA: TGCAGTGGGGGATCGAGCAATTCACCCCTCCACTTT. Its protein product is CSGGSSNSPLHF.